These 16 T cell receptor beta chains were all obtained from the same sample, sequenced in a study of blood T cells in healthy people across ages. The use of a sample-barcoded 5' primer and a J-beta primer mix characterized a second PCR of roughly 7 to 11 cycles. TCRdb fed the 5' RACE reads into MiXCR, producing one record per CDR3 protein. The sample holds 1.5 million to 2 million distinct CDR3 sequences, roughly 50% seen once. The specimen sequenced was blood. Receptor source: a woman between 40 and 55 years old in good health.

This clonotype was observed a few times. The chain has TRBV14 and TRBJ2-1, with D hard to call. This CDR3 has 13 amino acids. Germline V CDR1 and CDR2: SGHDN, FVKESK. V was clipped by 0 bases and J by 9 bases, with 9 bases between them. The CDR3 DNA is TGTGCCAGCAGCCAAGAGGTAGTGAGTGAGCAGTTCTTC. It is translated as CASSQEVVSEQFF.

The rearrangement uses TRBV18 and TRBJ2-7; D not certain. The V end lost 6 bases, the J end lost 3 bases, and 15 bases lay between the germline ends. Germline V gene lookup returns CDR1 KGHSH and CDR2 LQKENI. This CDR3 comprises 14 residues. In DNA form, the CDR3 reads TGTGCCAGCTCCCGACTGACCCCGGGCTACGAGCAGTACTTC. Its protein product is CASSRLTPGYEQYF. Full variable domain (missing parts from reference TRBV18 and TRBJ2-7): NAGVMQNPRHLVRRRGQEARLRCSPMKGHSHVYWYRQLPEEGLKFMVYLQKENIIDESGMPKERFSAEFPKEGPSILRIQQVVRGDSAAYFCASSRLTPGYEQYFGPGTRLTVT.

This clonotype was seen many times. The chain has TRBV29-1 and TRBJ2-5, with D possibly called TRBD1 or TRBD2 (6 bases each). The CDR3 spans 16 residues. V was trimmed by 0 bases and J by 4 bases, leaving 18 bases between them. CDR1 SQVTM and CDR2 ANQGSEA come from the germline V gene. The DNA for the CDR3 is TGCAGCGTTGAAGATTTCGGGGGCCCGGGGCTAGAGACCCAGTACTTC. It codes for CSVEDFGGPGLETQYF.

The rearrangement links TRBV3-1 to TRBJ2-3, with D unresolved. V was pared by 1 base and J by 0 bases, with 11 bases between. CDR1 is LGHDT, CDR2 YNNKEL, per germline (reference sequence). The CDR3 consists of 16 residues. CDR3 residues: CASSQGPARSTDTQYF. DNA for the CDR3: TGTGCCAGCAGCCAAGGTCCCGCAAGAAGCACAGATACGCAGTATTTT.

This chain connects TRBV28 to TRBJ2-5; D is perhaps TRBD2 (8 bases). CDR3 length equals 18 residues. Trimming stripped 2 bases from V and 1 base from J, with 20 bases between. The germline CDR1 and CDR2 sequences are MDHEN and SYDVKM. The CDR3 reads CASSLTWGTRQGQETQYF. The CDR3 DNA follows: TGTGCCAGCAGTTTAACGTGGGGGACTAGACAGGGCCAAGAGACCCAGTACTTC.

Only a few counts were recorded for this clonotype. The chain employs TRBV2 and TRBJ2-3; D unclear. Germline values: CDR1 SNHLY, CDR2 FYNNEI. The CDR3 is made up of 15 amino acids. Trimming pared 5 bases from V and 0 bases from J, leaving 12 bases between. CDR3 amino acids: CASSPTSRSTDTQYF. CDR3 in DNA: TGTGCCAGCAGTCCAACAAGTAGGAGCACAGATACGCAGTATTTT.

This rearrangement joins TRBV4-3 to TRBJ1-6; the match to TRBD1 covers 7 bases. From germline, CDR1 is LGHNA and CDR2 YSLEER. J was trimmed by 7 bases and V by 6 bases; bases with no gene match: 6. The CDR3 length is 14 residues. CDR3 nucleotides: TGCGCCAGCAGTGTGGACAGGAGAAATTCACCCCTCCACTTT. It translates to CASSVDRRNSPLHF.

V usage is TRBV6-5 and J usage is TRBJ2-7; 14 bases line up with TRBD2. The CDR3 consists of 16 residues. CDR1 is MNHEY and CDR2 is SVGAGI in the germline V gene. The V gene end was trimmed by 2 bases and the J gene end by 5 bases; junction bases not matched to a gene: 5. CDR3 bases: TGTGCCAGCAGTTACACCCGGACTAGCGGGGGGAACGAGCAGTACTTC. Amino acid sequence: CASSYTRTSGGNEQYF.

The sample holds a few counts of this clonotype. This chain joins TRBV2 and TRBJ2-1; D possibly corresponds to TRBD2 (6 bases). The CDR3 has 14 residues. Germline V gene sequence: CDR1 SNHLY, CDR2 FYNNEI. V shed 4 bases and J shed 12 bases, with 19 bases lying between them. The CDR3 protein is CASSVVAGRPGQFF. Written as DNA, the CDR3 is TGTGCCAGCAGTGTAGTTGCGGGGAGGCCGGGGCAGTTCTTC.

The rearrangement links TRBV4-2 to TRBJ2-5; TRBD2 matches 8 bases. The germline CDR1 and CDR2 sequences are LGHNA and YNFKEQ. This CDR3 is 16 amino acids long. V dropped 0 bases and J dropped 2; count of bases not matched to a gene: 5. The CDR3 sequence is CASSQEGRGVQETQYF. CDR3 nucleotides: TGTGCCAGCAGCCAAGAAGGGCGGGGGGTTCAAGAGACCCAGTACTTC.

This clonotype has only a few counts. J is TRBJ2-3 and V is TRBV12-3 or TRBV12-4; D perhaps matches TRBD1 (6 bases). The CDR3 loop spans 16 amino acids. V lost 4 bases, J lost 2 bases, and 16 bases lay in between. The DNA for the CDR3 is TGTGCCAGCAGTTACCGCCTGGACAGTACCACAGATACGCAGTATTTT. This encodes CASSYRLDSTTDTQYF.

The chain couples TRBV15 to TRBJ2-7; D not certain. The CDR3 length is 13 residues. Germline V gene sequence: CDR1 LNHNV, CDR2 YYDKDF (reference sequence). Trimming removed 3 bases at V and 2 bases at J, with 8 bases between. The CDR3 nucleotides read TGTGCCACCAGCAGCGCAGGCCCCTACGAGCAGTACTTC. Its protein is CATSSAGPYEQYF.

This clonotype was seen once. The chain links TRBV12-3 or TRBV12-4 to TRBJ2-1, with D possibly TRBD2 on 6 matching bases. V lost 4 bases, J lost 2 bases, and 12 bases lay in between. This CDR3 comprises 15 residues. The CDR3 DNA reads TGTGCCAGCAGTTCCAGGACTACACCCTACAATGAGCAGTTCTTC. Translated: CASSSRTTPYNEQFF.

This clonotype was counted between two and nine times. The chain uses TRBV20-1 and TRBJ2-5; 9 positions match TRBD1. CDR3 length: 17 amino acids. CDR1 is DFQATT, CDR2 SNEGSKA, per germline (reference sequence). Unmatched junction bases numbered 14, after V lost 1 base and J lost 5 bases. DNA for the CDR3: TGCAGTGCTAGAGTCCACCCCGGGACAGGGCTCGGGGAGACCCAGTACTTC. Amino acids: CSARVHPGTGLGETQYF.

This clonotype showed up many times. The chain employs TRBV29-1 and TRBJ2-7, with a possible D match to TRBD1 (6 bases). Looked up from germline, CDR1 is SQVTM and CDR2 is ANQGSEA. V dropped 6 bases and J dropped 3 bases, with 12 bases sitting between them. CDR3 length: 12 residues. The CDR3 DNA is TGCAGCGTCGCAGACAGGAACTACGAGCAGTACTTC. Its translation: CSVADRNYEQYF.

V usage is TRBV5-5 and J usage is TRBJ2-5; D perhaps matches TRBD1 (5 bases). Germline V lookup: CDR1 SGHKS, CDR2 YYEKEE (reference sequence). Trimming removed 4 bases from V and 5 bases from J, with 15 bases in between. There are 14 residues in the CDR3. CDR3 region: CASSPPAGSETQYF. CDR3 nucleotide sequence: TGTGCCAGCAGCCCGCCCGCAGGGTCGGAGACCCAGTACTTC.